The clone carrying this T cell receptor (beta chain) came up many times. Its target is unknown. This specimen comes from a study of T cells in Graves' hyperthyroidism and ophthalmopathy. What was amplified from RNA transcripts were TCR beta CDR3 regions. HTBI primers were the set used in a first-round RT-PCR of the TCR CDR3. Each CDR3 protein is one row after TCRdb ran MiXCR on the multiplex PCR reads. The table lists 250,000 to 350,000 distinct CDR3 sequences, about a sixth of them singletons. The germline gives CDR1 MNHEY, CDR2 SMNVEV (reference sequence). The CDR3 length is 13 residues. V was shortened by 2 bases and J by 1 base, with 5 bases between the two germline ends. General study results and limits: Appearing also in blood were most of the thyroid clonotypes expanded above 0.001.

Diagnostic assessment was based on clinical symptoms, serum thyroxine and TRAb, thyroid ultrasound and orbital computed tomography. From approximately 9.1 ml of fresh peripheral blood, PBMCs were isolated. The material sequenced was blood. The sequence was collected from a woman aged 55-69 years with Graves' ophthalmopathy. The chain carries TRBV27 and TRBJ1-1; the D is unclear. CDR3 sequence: CASSLSPNTEAFF. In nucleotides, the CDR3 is TGTGCCAGCAGTTTAAGCCCGAACACTGAAGCTTTCTTT.